The next 25 T cell receptor beta chains were all read from a single sample in a study of beta chain features in type 1 diabetes. Isolated RNA was reverse transcribed in full, so expressed TCRB transcripts were sequenced. The repertoire was sequenced with immunoSEQ multiplex PCR; TCRdb's copy has only in-frame clones and lacks some. The sample contains about 260,000 clones, 68% of which appear only once. Sequencing was performed on naive CD4+ T cells from blood. The receptors were sampled from a man aged 30 to 39 in good health.

V and J are TRBV29-1 and TRBJ2-1, with 7 bases aligning to TRBD1. Germline V CDR1 and CDR2: SQVTM, ANQGSEA. Losses at the gene ends were 4 bases for V and 9 bases for J; bases not matched to a gene: 6. The CDR3 extends over 12 amino acids. The CDR3 loop reads CSVAPGGSEQFF. The CDR3 region has the DNA TGCAGCGTTGCCCCAGGGGGAAGTGAGCAGTTCTTC.

The V and J genes are TRBV29-1 and TRBJ1-5; D is uncertain. CDR3 length equals 12 residues. Germline V lookup: CDR1 SQVTM, CDR2 ANQGSEA. Deletions cut 4 bases from V and 3 bases from J, with 7 bases between. CDR3 DNA: TGCAGCGTTGCCGGGGACAATCAGCCCCAGCATTTT. It is translated as CSVAGDNQPQHF.

The chain combines TRBV7-9 with TRBJ1-6; tentatively, D is TRBD1 (5 bases). The CDR3 is 15 residues long. V shed 5 bases and J shed 1 base, with 9 bases lying between them. Looked up from germline, CDR1 is SEHNR and CDR2 is FQNEAQ (reference sequence). CDR3 DNA: TGTGCCAGCAGCCCGGAGGGGTCCTATAATTCACCCCTCCACTTT. It translates to CASSPEGSYNSPLHF. The full variable domain, in which reference TRBV7-9 and TRBJ1-6 provide the parts outside the CDR3, is DTGVSQNPRHKITKRGQNVTFRCDPISEHNRLYWYRQTLGQGPEFLTYFQNEAQLEKSRLLSDRFSAERPKGSFSTLEIQRTEQGDSAMYLCASSPEGSYNSPLHFGNGTRLTVT.

In its sample, this clone was seen a few times. The chain joins TRBV29-1 to TRBJ2-7; D is perhaps TRBD1 (6 bases). Trimming pared 4 bases from V and 7 bases from J, leaving 23 bases between. The CDR3 is 15 amino acids. Germline assignment: CDR1 SQVTM and CDR2 ANQGSEA. The CDR3 region has the DNA TGCAGCGTTGGCACTTCACAGGGTGGGTTAGAGGAGCAGTACTTC. It translates to CSVGTSQGGLEEQYF.

The V and J genes are TRBV13 and TRBJ2-6; D remains unclear. CDR3 size: 14 residues. The germline V and J ends were trimmed by 5 bases and 1 base, with 6 bases remaining between them. CDR1 is PRHDT and CDR2 is FYEKMQ in the germline V gene (reference sequence). This CDR3 is CASSPPSGANVLTF. CDR3 nucleotide sequence: TGTGCCAGCAGCCCCCCATCTGGGGCCAACGTCCTGACTTTC.

The chain joins TRBV2 to TRBJ2-2, with a possible D match to TRBD1 (5 bases). Germline assignment: CDR1 SNHLY and CDR2 FYNNEI. The CDR3 is 13 residues long. V lost 3 bases to trimming and J lost 3 bases, with 5 bases between them. The CDR3 spells CASSDRDTGELFF. In DNA, the CDR3 is TGTGCCAGCAGTGACAGGGACACCGGGGAGCTGTTTTTT.

Only a few counts were recorded for this clone. The chain employs TRBV29-1 and TRBJ1-4; D is undetermined. Germline values: CDR1 SQVTM, CDR2 ANQGSEA. Trimming cost V 7 bases and J 2 bases, with 8 bases left between them. There are 12 residues in the CDR3. The CDR3 loop reads CSAEVTNEKLFF. The CDR3 DNA reads TGCAGCGCCGAAGTGACTAATGAAAAACTGTTTTTT.

The V call is TRBV7-2, the J call TRBJ2-3; TRBD2 agrees at 12 bases. Germline V gene data show CDR1 as SGHTA and CDR2 as FQGNSA. The CDR3 loop spans 15 amino acids. The V segment lost 3 bases and the J segment 6 bases; nucleotides outside the gene matches: 4. CDR3 sequence: CASSFPGLAGDTQYF. The CDR3 bases are TGTGCCAGCAGCTTTCCGGGACTAGCGGGTGATACGCAGTATTTT.

The chain recombines TRBV27 with TRBJ2-3; D is uncertain. The CDR3 covers 13 residues. Trimming cost V 5 bases and J 8 bases, with 14 bases left between them. Germline CDR1 reads MNHEY; CDR2 reads SMNVEV (reference sequence). CDR3 nucleotides: TGTGCCAGCAGTCGTTATCAGGCTTCTACGCAGTATTTT. Amino acid sequence: CASSRYQASTQYF.

The V call is TRBV10-3, the J call TRBJ2-1; D uncertain. The germline V and J ends were trimmed by 0 bases and 8 bases, with 8 bases remaining between them. The CDR3 covers 13 residues. CDR1 ENHRY and CDR2 SYGVKD come from the germline V gene. The CDR3 loop reads CAISESTTDEQFF. The CDR3 DNA reads as TGTGCCATCAGTGAGTCTACTACTGATGAGCAGTTCTTC.

V is TRBV25-1 and J is TRBJ2-5, with D perhaps matching TRBD1 or TRBD2 (6 bases each). Between the trimmed V and J ends, which lost 3 bases and 2 bases, there was a span of 13 bases. The germline V gene encodes CDR1 MGHDK and CDR2 SYGVNS. CDR3 length equals 15 residues. CDR3 amino acids: CASSDLGAGQETQYF. In DNA form, the CDR3 reads TGTGCCAGCAGTGACCTGGGGGCGGGACAAGAGACCCAGTACTTC.

The rearrangement joins TRBV19 to TRBJ2-1; D is unclear. The germline CDR1 and CDR2 sequences are LNHDA and SQIVND (reference sequence). The CDR3 totals 13 residues. V lost 2 bases and J 5 bases, leaving 7 bases between the germline ends. This CDR3 reads CASSIPPNNEQFF. CDR3 in DNA: TGTGCCAGTAGTATACCGCCTAACAATGAGCAGTTCTTC.

The V gene is TRBV30, the J gene TRBJ2-3, with a weak D call TRBD2 (6 bases). The germline gives CDR1 GTSNPN, CDR2 SVGIG (reference sequence). The CDR3 is made up of 16 amino acids. The germline V and J ends were trimmed by 0 bases and 4 bases, with 17 bases remaining between them. Here the CDR3 DNA reads TGTGCCTGGAGTGTACGATGGGGGGATAGGGCAGATACGCAGTATTTT. It encodes CAWSVRWGDRADTQYF.

The chain is built from TRBV29-1 and TRBJ2-5, with D hard to call. The CDR3 totals 12 residues. Trimming stripped 6 bases from V and 2 bases from J, with 10 bases between. Germline values: CDR1 SQVTM, CDR2 ANQGSEA. CDR3 nucleotide sequence: TGCAGCGTGCTGGTTCCACAAGAGACCCAGTACTTC. Protein sequence: CSVLVPQETQYF.

The table lists this clone with a few counts. The J gene is TRBJ2-5, the V gene TRBV5-1, with 9 bases aligning to TRBD1. The J segment lost 4 bases and the V segment lost 4 bases, leaving 8 bases of the junction unmatched. Germline V lookup: CDR1 SGHRS, CDR2 YFSETQ. This CDR3 comprises 15 residues. CDR3 region: CASSPEVTGGETQYF. The CDR3, as DNA: TGCGCCAGCAGCCCGGAAGTGACAGGGGGAGAGACCCAGTACTTC.

The V and J genes are TRBV4-3 and TRBJ2-3, with 14 bases aligning to TRBD2. J gave up 4 bases and V 0 bases, and 3 bases lay outside the gene matches. Looked up from germline, CDR1 is LGHNA and CDR2 is YSLEER. CDR3 length: 17 residues. This CDR3 reads CASSQEGTSGSADTQYF. Here the CDR3 DNA reads TGCGCCAGCAGCCAAGAAGGGACTAGCGGGAGCGCAGATACGCAGTATTTT.

This clone was observed a handful of times. The chain links TRBV29-1 to TRBJ2-3; 10 bases are shared with TRBD2. The germline V gene encodes CDR1 SQVTM and CDR2 ANQGSEA. This CDR3 has 14 residues. V dropped 8 bases and J dropped 0; count of bases not matched to a gene: 5. The CDR3 DNA follows: TGCAGCAGTGAGACTAGCGGGAGCACAGATACGCAGTATTTT. This sequence encodes CSSETSGSTDTQYF.

CDR3 sequence reads: CASSQDLVKETQYF. CDR3 coding DNA: TGCGCCAGCAGCCAAGATTTGGTCAAAGAGACCCAGTACTTC. V usage is TRBV4-3 and J usage is TRBJ2-5, with D uncertain. Trimming shortened V by 0 bases and J by 3 bases, and 8 bases separated the two germline ends. CDR3 size: 14 residues. Germline CDR1 is LGHNA and CDR2 is YSLEER.

This clone was seen a single time. The rearrangement uses TRBV29-1 and TRBJ1-1, with a tentative D call TRBD1 (5 bases). CDR3 length equals 13 residues. CDR1 and CDR2 (germline): SQVTM, ANQGSEA. V was pared by 5 bases and J by 2 bases, with 12 bases between. The DNA for the CDR3 is TGCAGCGTTTCGGGACCCCTCAACACTGAAGCTTTCTTT. Translating it yields CSVSGPLNTEAFF.

The V and J genes are TRBV29-1 and TRBJ1-1; no clear D gene. The V end was cut by 8 bases, the J end by 4 bases, with 17 bases between. Germline V gives CDR1 SQVTM, CDR2 ANQGSEA. The length of the CDR3 is 13 residues. In DNA form, the CDR3 reads TGCAGCTCCTTCAGGCCCGTCGGCACTGAAGCTTTCTTT. This translates into CSSFRPVGTEAFF.

As regards this clone: Other DNA sequences in this sample translate to the same CDR3. This sequence joins TRBV20-1 and TRBJ2-1; D unclear. The CDR3 runs 11 residues. Trimming pared 3 bases from V and 4 bases from J, leaving 4 bases between. In germline, CDR1 is DFQATT, CDR2 SNEGSKA (reference sequence). The CDR3 loop is CSARGYNEQFF. DNA for the CDR3: TGCAGTGCTAGGGGTTACAATGAGCAGTTCTTC.

This clone was detected a few times. The same CDR3 can be traced to other DNA sequences in this sample. J is TRBJ2-5 and V is TRBV29-1; D is ambiguous. The CDR3 runs to 11 residues. With 4 bases removed from V and 5 bases from J, the gap between germline ends came to 8 bases. CDR1 SQVTM and CDR2 ANQGSEA come from the germline V gene. CDR3 sequence (DNA): TGCAGCGTTGTCGGCAGGGAGACCCAGTACTTC. It specifies CSVVGRETQYF.

The rearrangement links TRBV10-3 to TRBJ1-1, with D perhaps TRBD1 (5 bases). Germline V CDR1 and CDR2: ENHRY, SYGVKD. V lost 8 bases to trimming and J lost 3 bases, with 7 bases between them. CDR3 length: 11 amino acids. CDR3 region: CAIWGDTEAFF. CDR3 coding DNA: TGTGCCATCTGGGGGGACACTGAAGCTTTCTTT.

The sample holds a few counts of this clone. This chain connects TRBV29-1 to TRBJ1-1, with D uncertain. The germline V and J ends were trimmed by 0 bases and 2 bases, with 7 bases remaining between them. CDR1 SQVTM and CDR2 ANQGSEA come from the germline V gene. The CDR3 runs 13 residues. In DNA form, the CDR3 reads TGCAGCGTTGAAGATCCTGTAAACACTGAAGCTTTCTTT. Its translation: CSVEDPVNTEAFF.

V usage is TRBV25-1 and J usage is TRBJ2-3, with TRBD1 matching 7 bases. The trim removed 8 bases at V and 3 bases at J, leaving 8 bases unmatched. The CDR3 is made up of 14 amino acids. Germline-derived CDR1 and CDR2 are MGHDK and SYGVNS. The CDR3 DNA is TGTGCCAGCGTAGCAGGGGGTGGTACAGATACGCAGTATTTT. Translated: CASVAGGGTDTQYF.